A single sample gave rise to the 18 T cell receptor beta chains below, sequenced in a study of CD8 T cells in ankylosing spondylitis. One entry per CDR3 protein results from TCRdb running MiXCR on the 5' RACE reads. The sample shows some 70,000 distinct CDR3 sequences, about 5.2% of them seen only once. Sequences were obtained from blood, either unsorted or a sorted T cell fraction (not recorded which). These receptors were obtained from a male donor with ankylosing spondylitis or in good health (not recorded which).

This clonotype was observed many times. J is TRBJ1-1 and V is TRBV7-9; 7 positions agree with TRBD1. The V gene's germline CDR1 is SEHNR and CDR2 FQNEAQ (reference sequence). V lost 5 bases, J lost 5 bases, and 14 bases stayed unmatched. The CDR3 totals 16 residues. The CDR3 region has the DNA TGTGCCAGCAGCCTCAAAGAGACAGGGCGTGGTACTGAAGCTTTCTTT. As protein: CASSLKETGRGTEAFF.

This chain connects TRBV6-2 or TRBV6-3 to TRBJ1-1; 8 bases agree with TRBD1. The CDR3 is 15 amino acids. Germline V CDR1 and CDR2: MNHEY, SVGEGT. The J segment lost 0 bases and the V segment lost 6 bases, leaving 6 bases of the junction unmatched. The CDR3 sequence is CASSLTGALNTEAFF. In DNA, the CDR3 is TGTGCCAGCAGCCTGACAGGGGCGCTGAACACTGAAGCTTTCTTT.

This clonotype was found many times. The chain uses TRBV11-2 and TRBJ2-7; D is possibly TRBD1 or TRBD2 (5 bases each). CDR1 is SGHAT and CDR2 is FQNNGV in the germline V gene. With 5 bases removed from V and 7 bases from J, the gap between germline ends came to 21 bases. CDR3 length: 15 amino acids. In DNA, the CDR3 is TGTGCCAGCAGCCCCGGGACCAAGTTTTCGGGTGAGCAGTACTTC. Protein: CASSPGTKFSGEQYF.

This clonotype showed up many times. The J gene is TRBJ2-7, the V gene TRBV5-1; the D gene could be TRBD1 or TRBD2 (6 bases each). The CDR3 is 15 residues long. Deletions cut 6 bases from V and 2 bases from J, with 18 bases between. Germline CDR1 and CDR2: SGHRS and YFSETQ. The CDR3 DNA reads TGCGCCAGCACCCTGGAAGGGGGGTCCCCCTACGAGCAGTACTTC. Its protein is CASTLEGGSPYEQYF.

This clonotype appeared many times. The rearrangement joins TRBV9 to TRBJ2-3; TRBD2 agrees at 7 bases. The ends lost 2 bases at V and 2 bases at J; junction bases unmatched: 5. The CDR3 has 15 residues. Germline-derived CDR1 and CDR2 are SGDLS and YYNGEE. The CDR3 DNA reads TGTGCCAGCAGCGTGTTGGGGGGGGACACAGATACGCAGTATTTT. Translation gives CASSVLGGDTDTQYF. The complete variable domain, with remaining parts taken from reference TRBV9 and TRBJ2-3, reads DSGVTQTPKHLITATGQRVTLRCSPRSGDLSVYWYQQSLDQGLQFLIQYYNGEERAKGNILERFSAQQFPDLHSELNLSSLELGDSALYFCASSVLGGDTDTQYFGPGTRLTVL.

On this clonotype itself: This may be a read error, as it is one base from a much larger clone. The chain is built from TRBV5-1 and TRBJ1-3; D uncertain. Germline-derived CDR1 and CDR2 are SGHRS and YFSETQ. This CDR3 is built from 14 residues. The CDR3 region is CVSSTLGGGNTIYF. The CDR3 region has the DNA TGCGTCAGCTCAACACTCGGAGGAGGAAACACCATATATTTT.

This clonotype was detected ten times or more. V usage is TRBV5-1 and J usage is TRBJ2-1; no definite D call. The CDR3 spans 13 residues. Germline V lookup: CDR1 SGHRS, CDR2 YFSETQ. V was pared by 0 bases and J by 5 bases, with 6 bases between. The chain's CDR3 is CASSLVPNNEQFF. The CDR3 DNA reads TGCGCCAGCAGCTTGGTGCCGAACAATGAGCAGTTCTTC.

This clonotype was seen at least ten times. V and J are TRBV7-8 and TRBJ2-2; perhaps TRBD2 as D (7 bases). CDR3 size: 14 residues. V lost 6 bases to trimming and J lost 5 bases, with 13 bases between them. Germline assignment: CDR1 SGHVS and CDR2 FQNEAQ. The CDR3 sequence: CASRGGGSTGELFF. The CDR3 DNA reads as TGTGCCAGCAGAGGCGGGGGCTCAACCGGGGAGCTGTTTTTT.

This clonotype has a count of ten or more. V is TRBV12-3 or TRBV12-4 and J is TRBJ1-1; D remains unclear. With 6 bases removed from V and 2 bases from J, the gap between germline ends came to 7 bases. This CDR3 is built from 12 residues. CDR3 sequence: CASSRSNTEAFF. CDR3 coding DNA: TGTGCCAGCAGCCGAAGCAACACTGAAGCTTTCTTT.

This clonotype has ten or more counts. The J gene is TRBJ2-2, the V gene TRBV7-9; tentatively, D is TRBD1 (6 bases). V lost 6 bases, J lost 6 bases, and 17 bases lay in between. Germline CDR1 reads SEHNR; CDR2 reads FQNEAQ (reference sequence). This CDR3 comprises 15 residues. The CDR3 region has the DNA TGTGCCAGCAGGCTAGAGACAGGCTTTCCCGGGGAGCTGTTTTTT. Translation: CASRLETGFPGELFF. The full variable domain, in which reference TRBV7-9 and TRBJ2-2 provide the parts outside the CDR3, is DTGVSQNPRHKITKRGQNVTFRCDPISEHNRLYWYRQTLGQGPEFLTYFQNEAQLEKSRLLSDRFSAERPKGSFSTLEIQRTEQGDSAMYLCASRLETGFPGELFFGEGSRLTVL.

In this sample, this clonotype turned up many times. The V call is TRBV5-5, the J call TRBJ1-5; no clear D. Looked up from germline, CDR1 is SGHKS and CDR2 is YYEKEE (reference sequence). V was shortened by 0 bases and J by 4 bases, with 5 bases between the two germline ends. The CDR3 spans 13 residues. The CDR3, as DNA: TGTGCCAGCAGCTTGGTGTGGAATCAGCCCCAGCATTTT. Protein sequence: CASSLVWNQPQHF.

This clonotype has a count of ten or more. Here the CDR3 reads CAIAQGHNSPLHF. The CDR3 nucleotides read TGTGCCATTGCCCAGGGTCATAATTCACCCCTCCACTTT. V is TRBV28 and J is TRBJ1-6; D is possibly TRBD1 (5 bases). This CDR3 is 13 amino acids long. The germline V gene has CDR1 MDHEN and CDR2 SYDVKM. Trimming removed 10 bases at V and 5 bases at J, with 12 bases between.

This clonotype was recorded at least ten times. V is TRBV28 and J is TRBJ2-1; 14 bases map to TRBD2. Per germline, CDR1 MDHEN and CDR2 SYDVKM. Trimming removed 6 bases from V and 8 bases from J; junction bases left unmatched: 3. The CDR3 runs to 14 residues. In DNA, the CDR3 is TGTGCCAGCAGCCGACTAGCGGGGGGGCATGAGCAGTTCTTC. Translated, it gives CASSRLAGGHEQFF.

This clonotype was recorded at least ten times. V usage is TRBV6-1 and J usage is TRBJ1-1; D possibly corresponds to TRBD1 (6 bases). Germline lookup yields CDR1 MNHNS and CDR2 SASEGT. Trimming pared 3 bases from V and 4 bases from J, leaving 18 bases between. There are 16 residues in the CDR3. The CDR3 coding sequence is TGTGCCAGCAGTGAGTTACCAGGGGTTGTGGCCACTGAAGCTTTCTTT. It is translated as CASSELPGVVATEAFF.

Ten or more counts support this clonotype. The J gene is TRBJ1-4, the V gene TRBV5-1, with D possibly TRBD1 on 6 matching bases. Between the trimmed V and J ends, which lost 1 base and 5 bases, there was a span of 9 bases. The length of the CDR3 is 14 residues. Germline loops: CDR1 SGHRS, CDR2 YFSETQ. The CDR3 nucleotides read TGCGCCAGCAGCTTGACCGGGGGCAATGAAAAACTGTTTTTT. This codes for CASSLTGGNEKLFF.

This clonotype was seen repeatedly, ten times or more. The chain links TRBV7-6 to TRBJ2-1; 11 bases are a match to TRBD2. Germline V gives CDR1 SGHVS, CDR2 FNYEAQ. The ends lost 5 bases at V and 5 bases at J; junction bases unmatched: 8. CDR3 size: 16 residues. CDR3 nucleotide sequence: TGTGCCAGCAGCGTCCTTAGCGGGGGGGTAAACAATGAGCAGTTCTTC. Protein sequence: CASSVLSGGVNNEQFF.

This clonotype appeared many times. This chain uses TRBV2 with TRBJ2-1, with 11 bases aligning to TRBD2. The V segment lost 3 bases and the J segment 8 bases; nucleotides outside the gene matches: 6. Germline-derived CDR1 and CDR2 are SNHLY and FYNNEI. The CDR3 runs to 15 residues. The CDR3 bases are TGTGCCAGCAGTGATGGCCTAGCGGGGGGAGATGAGCAGTTCTTC. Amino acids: CASSDGLAGGDEQFF.

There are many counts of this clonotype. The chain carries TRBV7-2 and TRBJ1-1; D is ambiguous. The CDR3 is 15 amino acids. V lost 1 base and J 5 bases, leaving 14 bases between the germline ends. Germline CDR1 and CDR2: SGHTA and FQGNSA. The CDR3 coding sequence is TGTGCCAGCAGCTTAGGAGCTTGGGCCACGACTGAAGCTTTCTTT. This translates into CASSLGAWATTEAFF.